The present T cell receptor beta chain was sequenced within a study of T cell responses to AZD1222 COVID-19 vaccine listed by TCRdb under 2021. Turning to the overall study: TCR sequencing covered some 240 trial participants: 200 to 220 given two doses of AZD1222 and around 26 given two doses of MenACWY control vaccine. Trial participants were enrolled into age subgroups of 18-55, 56-69 and 70-plus years, which contained 148, 28 and 57 TCR-sequenced participants, respectively.

On this clone: Its specific antigen is unknown. No much larger clonotype is one base removed from it; base qualities were not supplied.

The CDR3 regions of human TCRbeta chains were subjected to immunosequencing. The source study handled its data this way. TCRs in the repertoires were compared against a reference library of SARS-CoV-2-specific TCRs that had been generated with the MIRA antigen-specificity platform. Breadth was defined as the fraction of unique TCRs that were SARS-CoV-2-associated. Depth was defined as the fraction of total T cells that were SARS-CoV-2-associated. Using the MIRA data, every spike-specific TCR was mapped to the spike region that the TCR reacted to and assigned to either a CD4 or a CD8 class. Log10-transformed breadth and depth values were compared by one-way ANOVA with Sidak's multiple comparisons tests. Drawn from immuneACCESS, this table holds only the in-frame rearrangements with V and J called that TCRdb kept. Clones are partly lost; checked studies trace under half to an unresolved V gene and leave the rest unexplained. That table gives V, J and clone size, and the DNA gave D and trimming. The sample contains around 160,000 clones, about 91% of them found a single time. The ten largest clones capture 1% to 1.5% of the sample.

On the study overall, not on this receptor specifically: The 56-69-year group was small, and its depth increase did not reach significance, likely because of low power. After two AZD1222 doses, both the breadth and the depth of spike-specific TCRs were significantly higher than at day 0 and than in MenACWY recipients. Because no day 14 peak-response samples were available, the repertoires could be characterized only after the peak T cell response. Reportedly, close to half of the unique spike-specific TCRs recognized epitopes lying outside the regions that are mutated in the B.1.351 and B.1.1.7 variants. Participants were mostly white British, with more females than males. The authors suggested clonal diversity may have been underestimated. Vaccine-associated CD4 TCRs spanned the whole spike protein, with dominant responses in regions 160-218 and 743-854. Only five to seven AZD1222 recipients were SARS-CoV-2 seropositive at baseline, limiting conclusions about previously exposed vaccinees.

Trimming takes 0 bases from V and 0 bases from J, and the germline ends sit 15 bases apart. The CDR3, from cysteine to phenylalanine, totals 18 residues. CDR3 DNA is the only sequence kept; it has 54 bases, read in frame from the first base. The germline V gene (reference sequence) sets CDR1 to LNHNV and CDR2 to YYDKDF. Per the publication, the time point label means: about 28 days (+/-7) after the second vaccine dose. AZD1222 recipients whose second dose came at about 4 weeks and those whose second dose came at about 12 weeks were combined into one group, since spike-specific TCR depth and breadth did not differ between the two schedules. Vaccinee samples were obtained from the UK trials COV001 and COV002, which included a single-blind randomized controlled phase 2/3 trial of AZD1222 (ChAdOx1 nCoV-19) in healthy adults. For TCRbeta chain sequencing, PBMC samples were collected from trial participants at day 0 and at day 28 after the second dose.

Here the chain combines TRBV15 and TRBJ1-3, and perhaps TRBD1 as D gene, on 6 matching bases. This receptor was identified in an adult who received the AZD1222 COVID-19 vaccine. The specimen comprised peripheral blood, sampled 28 days after the second AZD1222 dose. The CDR3 reads CATSREKQGRSSGNTIYF. The bases read TGTGCCACCAGCAGAGAAAAACAGGGCAGGAGCTCTGGAAACACCATATATTTT.